The rows below give T cell receptor beta chains drawn from one sample of a study of T cell responses to AZD1222 COVID-19 vaccine. Some clones are missing from TCRdb's copy, which holds only in-frame ones; the method was immunoSEQ multiplex PCR. The repertoire holds about 120,000 clones, with 80% to 90% as singletons. Sequenced here: peripheral blood, sampled on day 0 of AZD1222 vaccination. The receptors here all came from an adult in good health. CDR3s include the opening cysteine and the closing phenylalanine or tryptophan. The D gene is left open where the match is weak. Clone size is given for some rows only: seen once, a few or many times, or a class if the clone is expanded.

clone size: once; J gene: TRBJ1-3; V gene: TRBV27; D gene: TRBD1; CDR3 DNA: TGTGCCAGCAGTTTAGGGACAGCTGGAAACACCATATATTTT; CDR3 protein: CASSLGTAGNTIYF
clone size: .; J gene: TRBJ2-3; V gene: TRBV18; D gene: TRBD2; CDR3 DNA: TGTGCCAGCTCACCACCGCTAGCGGGGGGGCAGGATACGCAGTATTTT; CDR3 protein: CASSPPLAGGQDTQYF
clone size: .; J gene: TRBJ2-7; V gene: TRBV18; D gene: .; CDR3 DNA: TGTGCCAGCTCACCACCTGGACGGGATCAAGAGTCCTACGAGCAGTACTTC; CDR3 protein: CASSPPGRDQESYEQYF
clone size: once; J gene: TRBJ1-1; V gene: TRBV9; D gene: .; CDR3 DNA: TGTGCCAGCAGCGTAGGAGGGGTCTCTGCAACTGAAGCTTTCTTT; CDR3 protein: CASSVGGVSATEAFF
clone size: once; J gene: TRBJ1-2; V gene: TRBV3-1/TRBV3-2; D gene: .; CDR3 DNA: TGTGCCAGCAGCCAAGGAGTCTGGTCGGCAGGGGTTTCCCCTAACTATGGCTACACCTTC; CDR3 protein: CASSQGVWSAGVSPNYGYTF
clone size: .; J gene: TRBJ1-5; V gene: TRBV18; D gene: TRBD1; CDR3 DNA: TGTGCCAGCTCACGAGGACAGGGGGCGGTACAGCCCCAGCATTTT; CDR3 protein: CASSRGQGAVQPQHF
clone size: .; J gene: TRBJ1-2; V gene: TRBV6-5; D gene: .; CDR3 DNA: TGTGCCAGCAGCCTAACCCAAGGGGGTGGAGGCTACACCTTC; CDR3 protein: CASSLTQGGGGYTF
clone size: .; J gene: TRBJ2-5; V gene: TRBV19; D gene: .; CDR3 DNA: TGTGCCAGTAGTCCCACCGGCCCCTGGGGGGCCCAAGAGACCCAGTACTTC; CDR3 protein: CASSPTGPWGAQETQYF
clone size: .; J gene: TRBJ2-1; V gene: TRBV5-4; D gene: .; CDR3 DNA: TGTGCCAGCAGCTTGAGCCCGGGGAATGAGCAGTTCTTC; CDR3 protein: CASSLSPGNEQFF
clone size: .; J gene: TRBJ1-1; V gene: TRBV19; D gene: .; CDR3 DNA: TGTGCCAGTAGTCCCGGCGGGGACACTGAAGCTTTCTTT; CDR3 protein: CASSPGGDTEAFF
clone size: .; J gene: TRBJ2-3; V gene: TRBV19; D gene: .; CDR3 DNA: TGTGCCAGTAGGGTCGGCAGGGGAGCAGATACGCAGTATTTT; CDR3 protein: CASRVGRGADTQYF
clone size: .; J gene: TRBJ2-7; V gene: TRBV7-8; D gene: TRBD1; CDR3 DNA: TGTGCCAGCAGCCTGAATCCGGGACAGGGTTACCACGAGCAGTACTTC; CDR3 protein: CASSLNPGQGYHEQYF
clone size: few; J gene: TRBJ1-3; V gene: TRBV5-4; D gene: .; CDR3 DNA: TGTGCCAGCAGCGATATCGGGGGCCGAAGCTCTGGAAACACCATATATTTT; CDR3 protein: CASSDIGGRSSGNTIYF
clone size: .; J gene: TRBJ2-2; V gene: TRBV29-1; D gene: .; CDR3 DNA: TGCAGCGACTATCTCAGGGGGGACACCGGGGAGCTGTTTTTT; CDR3 protein: CSDYLRGDTGELFF
clone size: .; J gene: TRBJ2-3; V gene: TRBV28; D gene: TRBD2; CDR3 DNA: TGTGCCAGCAGTTTATGGGGTAGCGGGGCCCGCACAGATACGCAGTATTTT; CDR3 protein: CASSLWGSGARTDTQYF
clone size: .; J gene: TRBJ1-6; V gene: TRBV5-1; D gene: .; CDR3 DNA: TGCGCCAGCAGCTTGGATCCAGGCTTATACAATTCACCCCTCCACTTT; CDR3 protein: CASSLDPGLYNSPLHF
clone size: .; J gene: TRBJ1-5; V gene: TRBV18; D gene: TRBD1; CDR3 DNA: TGTGCCAGCTCACCACAACAGGGGGCGGGTCAGCCCCAGCATTTT; CDR3 protein: CASSPQQGAGQPQHF
clone size: once; J gene: TRBJ1-4; V gene: TRBV7-6; D gene: .; CDR3 DNA: TGTGCCAGCAGCTTAGGGATAGTGAAGGCTAATGAAAAACTGTTTTTT; CDR3 protein: CASSLGIVKANEKLFF
clone size: .; J gene: TRBJ1-2; V gene: TRBV6-2/TRBV6-3; D gene: .; CDR3 DNA: TGTGCCAGCAGTTACTCCCGAGCCGGGACGTCCTATGGCTACACCTTC; CDR3 protein: CASSYSRAGTSYGYTF
clone size: .; J gene: TRBJ2-7; V gene: TRBV6-5; D gene: .; CDR3 DNA: TGTGCCAGCAGTAACAGCAGGGTAAGAGAGCAGTACTTC; CDR3 protein: CASSNSRVREQYF
clone size: once; J gene: TRBJ2-7; V gene: TRBV9; D gene: TRBD1; CDR3 DNA: TGTGCCAGCAGCGGGGACAGGGGATACTACGAGCAGTACTTC; CDR3 protein: CASSGDRGYYEQYF
clone size: few; J gene: TRBJ2-3; V gene: TRBV10-3; D gene: TRBD1; CDR3 DNA: TGTGCCACCCGAAGGGGGCCCACCGGAGATACGCAGTATTTT; CDR3 protein: CATRRGPTGDTQYF
clone size: .; J gene: TRBJ1-4; V gene: TRBV10-3; D gene: .; CDR3 DNA: TGTGCCATCAGTGAGGCGGGCCTCAATGAAAAACTGTTTTTT; CDR3 protein: CAISEAGLNEKLFF
clone size: .; J gene: TRBJ2-7; V gene: TRBV3-1/TRBV3-2; D gene: TRBD1; CDR3 DNA: TGTGCCACCCCGGACAGGGCTCACTACGAGCAGTACTTC; CDR3 protein: CATPDRAHYEQYF
clone size: .; J gene: TRBJ1-1; V gene: TRBV12-3/TRBV12-4; D gene: TRBD1; CDR3 DNA: TGTGCCAGCAGCCGGGGACAGGGGAAAGCTTTCTTT; CDR3 protein: CASSRGQGKAFF
clone size: .; J gene: TRBJ2-1; V gene: TRBV5-1; D gene: .; CDR3 DNA: TGCGCCAGCAGCTTGGGCGGGGGCCTCTACAATGAGCAGTTCTTC; CDR3 protein: CASSLGGGLYNEQFF
clone size: .; J gene: TRBJ2-7; V gene: TRBV25-1; D gene: TRBD2; CDR3 DNA: TGTGCCAGCAGTGTAGGGGAGGGCTCCTACGAGCAGTACTTC; CDR3 protein: CASSVGEGSYEQYF
clone size: .; J gene: TRBJ2-7; V gene: TRBV9; D gene: TRBD1; CDR3 DNA: TGTGCCAGCAAAAAGGACAGGGCCCTGTGCGAGCAGTACTTC; CDR3 protein: CASKKDRALCEQYF
clone size: once; J gene: TRBJ1-5; V gene: TRBV19; D gene: .; CDR3 DNA: TGTGCCAGTAGTATTTCAGGGTATAGCAATCAGCCCCAGCATTTT; CDR3 protein: CASSISGYSNQPQHF
clone size: .; J gene: TRBJ2-1; V gene: TRBV2; D gene: .; CDR3 DNA: TGTGCCAGCAGTCGCCTTCAGGGTTTCATTAACAATGAGCAGTTCTTC; CDR3 protein: CASSRLQGFINNEQFF
clone size: once; J gene: TRBJ1-5; V gene: TRBV6-2/TRBV6-3; D gene: .; CDR3 DNA: TGTGCCAGCAGTTACCTTGGCCCGGGAGGTGCGCCCCAGCATTTT; CDR3 protein: CASSYLGPGGAPQHF
clone size: .; J gene: TRBJ1-2; V gene: TRBV7-9; D gene: .; CDR3 DNA: TGTGCCAGCAGCCGATTATCGGACACGCACTATGGCTACACCTTC; CDR3 protein: CASSRLSDTHYGYTF
clone size: .; J gene: TRBJ1-5; V gene: TRBV4-1; D gene: .; CDR3 DNA: TGCGCCAGCAGCCTAGGGACGGTCCGCAATCAGCCCCAGCATTTT; CDR3 protein: CASSLGTVRNQPQHF
clone size: .; J gene: TRBJ2-5; V gene: TRBV2; D gene: .; CDR3 DNA: TGTGCCAGCAGTCTAGGACTAACCAAGACCCAGTACTTC; CDR3 protein: CASSLGLTKTQYF
clone size: few; J gene: TRBJ1-3; V gene: TRBV25-1; D gene: TRBD1; CDR3 DNA: TGTGCCAGCACCACACCCGGACAGGGTGGAAACACCATATATTTT; CDR3 protein: CASTTPGQGGNTIYF
clone size: .; J gene: TRBJ2-5; V gene: TRBV4-2; D gene: TRBD2; CDR3 DNA: TGTGCCAGCAGTCAGCGGGGGGGCGGGGAGACCCAGTACTTC; CDR3 protein: CASSQRGGGETQYF
clone size: .; J gene: TRBJ1-2; V gene: TRBV19; D gene: .; CDR3 DNA: TGTGCCAGTACCATCCCCACGGGTGGCTACACCTTC; CDR3 protein: CASTIPTGGYTF
clone size: .; J gene: TRBJ2-5; V gene: TRBV18; D gene: TRBD2; CDR3 DNA: TGTGCCAGCTCACCCCGTTTGGGGGGGGGACAAGAGACCCAGTACTTC; CDR3 protein: CASSPRLGGGQETQYF
clone size: .; J gene: TRBJ1-4; V gene: TRBV18; D gene: .; CDR3 DNA: TGTGCCAGCTCACCAGGTCGGTCTAATGAAAAACTGTTTTTT; CDR3 protein: CASSPGRSNEKLFF
clone size: .; J gene: TRBJ1-2; V gene: TRBV5-5; D gene: .; CDR3 DNA: TGTGCCAGCAGCTTGGACCAGGGTCCATATGGCTACACCTTC; CDR3 protein: CASSLDQGPYGYTF
clone size: .; J gene: TRBJ2-3; V gene: TRBV12-3/TRBV12-4; D gene: .; CDR3 DNA: TGTGCCAGCAGTCGAACAGATACGCAGTATTTT; CDR3 protein: CASSRTDTQYF
clone size: .; J gene: TRBJ2-1; V gene: TRBV5-4; D gene: .; CDR3 DNA: TGTGCCAGCAGCTTACCGGGGTACAATGAGCAGTTCTTC; CDR3 protein: CASSLPGYNEQFF
clone size: .; J gene: TRBJ2-7; V gene: TRBV4-1; D gene: .; CDR3 DNA: TGCGCCAGCAGCCAGCGACTTGAGGCCTACGAGCAGTACTTC; CDR3 protein: CASSQRLEAYEQYF
clone size: few; J gene: TRBJ1-1; V gene: TRBV21-1; D gene: .; CDR3 DNA: TGTGCCAGCATCAAAGGGTATAGGGGGCCCTCTGAAGCTTTCTTT; CDR3 protein: CASIKGYRGPSEAFF
clone size: once; J gene: TRBJ2-7; V gene: TRBV19; D gene: .; CDR3 DNA: TGTGCCAGTAGTATTGGCGGCAGGGGCTACGAGCAGTACTTC; CDR3 protein: CASSIGGRGYEQYF
clone size: .; J gene: TRBJ1-1; V gene: TRBV18; D gene: TRBD1; CDR3 DNA: TGTGCCAGCTCGCGGCTGAGAGGGACAGGGAGTACTGAAGCTTTCTTT; CDR3 protein: CASSRLRGTGSTEAFF